This entry is about one T cell receptor (beta chain). This sample is part of a study of OX40 agonist ivuxolimab in advanced cancers. Study-wide background: Three patients had partial responses: one hepatocellular carcinoma, two cutaneous melanoma.

TCRdb keeps only in-frame clones here, not all; method: immunoSEQ multiplex PCR. The sample has approximately 69,000 clones; around 84% are singletons. In germline, CDR1 is KGHSH, CDR2 LQKENI. The CDR3 contains 13 residues. V lost 2 bases to trimming and J lost 6 bases, with 7 bases between them. The sequence derives from an adult with an advanced solid tumor such as melanoma, head and neck, liver or kidney cancer. This specimen was CD4+ or CD8+ T cells sorted from blood, taken in a trial of the OX40 agonist ivuxolimab. The genes are TRBV18 and TRBJ2-2; D is unclear. CDR3 sequence: CASSPGNAGELFF. CDR3 DNA: TGTGCCAGCTCACCAGGAAATGCCGGGGAGCTGTTTTTT. The variable domain in full, completed from reference TRBV18 and TRBJ2-2, reads NAGVMQNPRHLVRRRGQEARLRCSPMKGHSHVYWYRQLPEEGLKFMVYLQKENIIDESGMPKERFSAEFPKEGPSILRIQQVVRGDSAAYFCASSPGNAGELFFGEGSRLTVL.